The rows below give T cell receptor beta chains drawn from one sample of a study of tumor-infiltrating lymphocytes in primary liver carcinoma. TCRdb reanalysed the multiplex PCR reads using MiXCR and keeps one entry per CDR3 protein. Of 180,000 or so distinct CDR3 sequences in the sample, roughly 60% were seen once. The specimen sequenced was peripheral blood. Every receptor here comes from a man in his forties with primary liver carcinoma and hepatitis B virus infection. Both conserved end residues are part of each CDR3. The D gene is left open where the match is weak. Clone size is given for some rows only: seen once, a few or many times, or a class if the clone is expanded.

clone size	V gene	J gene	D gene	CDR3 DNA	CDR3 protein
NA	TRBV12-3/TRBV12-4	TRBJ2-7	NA	TGTGCCAGCAGTCTCCGGTACACCCTTACCTACGAGCAGTACTTC	CASSLRYTLTYEQYF
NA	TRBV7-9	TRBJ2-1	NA	TGTGCCAGCAGCCCATCAGGGGAGAAGTGTAATGAGCAGTTCTTC	CASSPSGEKCNEQFF
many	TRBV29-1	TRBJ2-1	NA	TGCAGCGTTGGCCTACCCCCTAATGAGCAGTTCTTC	CSVGLPPNEQFF
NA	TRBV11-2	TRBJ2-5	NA	TGTGCCAGCAGCTTAGAACAGGTCATCCAGACTCAGTACTTC	CASSLEQVIQTQYF
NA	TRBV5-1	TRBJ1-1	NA	TGTGCCAGCAGCTTGGTGGGCGAGAACACTGAAGCTTTCTTT	CASSLVGENTEAFF
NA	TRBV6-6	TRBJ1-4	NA	TGTGCCAGCAGTTCTACAGCGGTGGACGGAGAAAAACTGTTTTTT	CASSSTAVDGEKLFF
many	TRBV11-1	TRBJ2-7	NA	TGTGCCAGCAGCTCGTCGCCGTACGAGCAGTACTTC	CASSSSPYEQYF
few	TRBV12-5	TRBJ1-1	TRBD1	TGTGCTAGTGGTCTCGGACAGGGCGCAGCTTTCTTT	CASGLGQGAAFF
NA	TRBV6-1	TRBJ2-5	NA	TGTGCCAGCAGTGAAATGGGCCAAGAGACCCAGTACTTC	CASSEMGQETQYF
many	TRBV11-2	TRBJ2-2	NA	TGTGCCAGCAGCCCCTGGACGGGCGGCGGGGAGCTGTTTTTT	CASSPWTGGGELFF
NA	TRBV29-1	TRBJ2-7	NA	TGCAGCGTTCCCCGGGCAGGAGGCTACAAGCAGTACTTC	CSVPRAGGYKQYF
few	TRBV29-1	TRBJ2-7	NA	TGCAGCGTTCTTTTCCGGGGGTACGAGCAGTACTTC	CSVLFRGYEQYF
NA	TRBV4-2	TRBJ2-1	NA	TGTGCCATCAGCCAAGCTAGTAGGGACAATGAGCAGTTCTTC	CAISQASRDNEQFF
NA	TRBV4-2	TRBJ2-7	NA	TGTGCCAGCAGCCAAGGACTGAGGGAAGTTGCCCACGAGCAGTACTTC	CASSQGLREVAHEQYF
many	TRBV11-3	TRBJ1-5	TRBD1	TGTGCCAGCAGCTTGACAAGGACAGGGGAATATAGCAATCAGCCCCAGCATTTT	CASSLTRTGEYSNQPQHF
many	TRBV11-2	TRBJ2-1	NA	TGTGCCAGCAGCTTAGTCTGGGGTTATGAGCAGTTCTTC	CASSLVWGYEQFF
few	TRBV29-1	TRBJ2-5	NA	TGCAGCGTTGAAGATCGAGGCAAGGGAGAGACCCAGTACTTC	CSVEDRGKGETQYF
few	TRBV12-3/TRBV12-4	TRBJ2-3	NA	TGTGCCAGCAGTTCAAACACAGATACGCAGTATTTT	CASSSNTDTQYF